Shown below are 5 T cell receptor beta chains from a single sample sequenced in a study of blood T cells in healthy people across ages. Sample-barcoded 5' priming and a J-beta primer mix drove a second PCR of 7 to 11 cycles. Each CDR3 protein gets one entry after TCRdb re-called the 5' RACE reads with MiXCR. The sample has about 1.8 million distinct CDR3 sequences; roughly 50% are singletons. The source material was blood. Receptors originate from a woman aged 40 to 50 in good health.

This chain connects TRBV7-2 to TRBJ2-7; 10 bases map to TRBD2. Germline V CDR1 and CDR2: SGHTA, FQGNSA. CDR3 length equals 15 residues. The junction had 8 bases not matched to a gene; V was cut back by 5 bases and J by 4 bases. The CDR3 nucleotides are TGTGCCAGCAGCACACCTAGCGGGGGAAAATACGAGCAGTACTTC. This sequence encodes CASSTPSGGKYEQYF.

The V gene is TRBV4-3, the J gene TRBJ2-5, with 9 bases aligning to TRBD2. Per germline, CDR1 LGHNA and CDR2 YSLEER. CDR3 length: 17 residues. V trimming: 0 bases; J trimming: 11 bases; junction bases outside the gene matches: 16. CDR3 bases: TGCGCCAGCAGCCAAGATTTCGAAGCGGGGGGCCACAATGAGCAGTACTTC. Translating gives CASSQDFEAGGHNEQYF.

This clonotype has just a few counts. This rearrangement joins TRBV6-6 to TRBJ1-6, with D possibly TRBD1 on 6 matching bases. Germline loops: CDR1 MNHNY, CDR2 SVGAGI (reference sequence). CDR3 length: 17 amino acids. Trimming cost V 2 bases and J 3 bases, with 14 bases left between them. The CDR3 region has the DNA TGTGCCAGCAGTTACCAACAGGGAAAGGGCTATAATTCACCCCTCCACTTT. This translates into CASSYQQGKGYNSPLHF.

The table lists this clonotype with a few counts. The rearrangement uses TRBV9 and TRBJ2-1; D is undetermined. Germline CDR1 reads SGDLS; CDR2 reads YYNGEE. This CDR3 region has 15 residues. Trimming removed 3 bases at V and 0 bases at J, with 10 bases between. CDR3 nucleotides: TGTGCCAGCAGCGCGTCTTATCACTCCTACAATGAGCAGTTCTTC. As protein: CASSASYHSYNEQFF.

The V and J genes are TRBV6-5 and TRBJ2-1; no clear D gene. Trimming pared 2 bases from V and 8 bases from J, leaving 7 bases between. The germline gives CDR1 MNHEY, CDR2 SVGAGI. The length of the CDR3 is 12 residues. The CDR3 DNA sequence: TGTGCCAGCAGTTACGACTTATATGAGCAGTTCTTC. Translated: CASSYDLYEQFF.